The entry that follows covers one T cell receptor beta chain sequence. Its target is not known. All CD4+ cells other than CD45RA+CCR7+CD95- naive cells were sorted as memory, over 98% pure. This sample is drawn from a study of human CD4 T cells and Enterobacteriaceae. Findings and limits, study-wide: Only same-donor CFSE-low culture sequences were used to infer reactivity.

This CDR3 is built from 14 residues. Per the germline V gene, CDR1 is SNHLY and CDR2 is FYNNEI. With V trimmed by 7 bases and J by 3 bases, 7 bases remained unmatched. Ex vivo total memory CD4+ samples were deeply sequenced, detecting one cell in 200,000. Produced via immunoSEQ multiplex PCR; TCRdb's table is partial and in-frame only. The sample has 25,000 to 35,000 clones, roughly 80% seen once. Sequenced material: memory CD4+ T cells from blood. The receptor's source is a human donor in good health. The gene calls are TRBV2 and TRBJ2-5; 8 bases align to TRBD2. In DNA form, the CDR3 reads TGTGCCAGCACCGCGGGAGGAGGAAAAGAGACCCAGTACTTC. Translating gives CASTAGGGKETQYF.